The 8 T cell receptor beta chains in this list originate from one sample, sequenced in a study of glioma-infiltrating T cells. Amplification of TCR alpha and beta CDR3 regions from RNA used iRepertoire nested multiplex PCR. TCRdb processed the multiplex PCR reads anew with MiXCR; each CDR3 protein has one entry. The sample yields fewer than 200,000 distinct CDR3 sequences, about 40% seen once. Sequences were obtained from glioma tissue, nonneoplastic brain tissue, or PBMCs (not recorded which). These receptors all stem from a human donor with low-grade glioma or glioblastoma, undergoing nonglioma brain surgery, or in good health (not recorded which).

The chain recombines TRBV2 with TRBJ2-7, with 9 bases identical to TRBD1. Germline loops: CDR1 SNHLY, CDR2 FYNNEI. Trimming removed 3 bases from V and 5 bases from J; junction bases left unmatched: 8. This CDR3 is built from 15 residues. The CDR3: CASSDLGTGSHEQYF. CDR3 nucleotides: TGTGCCAGCAGTGACCTGGGGACAGGGTCCCACGAGCAGTACTTC.

With respect to this clonotype: A much larger clone lies a single base off, so this may be a read error. The chain has TRBV18 and TRBJ1-4, with 9 bases lining up with TRBD1. CDR3 size: 15 residues. The ends lost 6 bases at V and 3 bases at J; junction bases unmatched: 5. CDR1 and CDR2 from the germline V gene are KGHSH and LQKENI. CDR3 loop: CASSHRTGANEKLFF. The CDR3 coding sequence is TGTGCCAGCTCGCATCGGACAGGGGCTAATGAAAAACTGTTTTTT.

The gene calls are TRBV19 and TRBJ1-1; tentatively, D is TRBD1 (6 bases). In germline, CDR1 is LNHDA, CDR2 SQIVND (reference sequence). Trimming cost V 5 bases and J 4 bases, with 14 bases left between them. The CDR3 contains 14 residues. The CDR3 reads CASSADSLSTEAFF. CDR3 nucleotide sequence: TGTGCCAGTAGTGCGGACAGTCTGAGCACTGAAGCTTTCTTT.

This clonotype has only one observation. Its ends do not fully match the called genes, so a read error is possible. J is TRBJ1-2 and V is TRBV19; no reliable D call. The germline V gene encodes CDR1 LNHDA and CDR2 SQIVND (reference sequence). This CDR3 is built from 14 residues. CDR3 in amino acids: CVSSIGRNNYGYTF. CDR3 nucleotides: TGTGTCAGTAGTATAGGCAGGAATAACTATGGCTACACCTTC. Full variable domain (outside the CDR3, taken from reference TRBV19 and TRBJ1-2): DGGITQSPKYLFRKEGQNVTLSCEQNLNHDAMYWYRQDPGQGLRLIYYSQIVNDFQKGDIAEGYSVSREKKESFPLTVTSAQKNPTAFYLCVSSIGRNNYGYTFGSGTRLTVV.

The rearrangement uses TRBV5-5 and TRBJ2-7; TRBD1 is a possible D gene (5 bases). CDR1 is SGHKS and CDR2 is YYEKEE in the germline V gene (reference sequence). Trimming shortened V by 0 bases and J by 2 bases, and 9 bases separated the two germline ends. The CDR3 loop spans 14 amino acids. The CDR3 loop reads CASSLEDNPYEQYF. The CDR3 DNA reads TGTGCCAGCAGCTTGGAGGACAACCCCTACGAGCAGTACTTC.

This clonotype was detected many times. The chain employs TRBV27 and TRBJ2-1; D is ambiguous. Looked up from germline, CDR1 is MNHEY and CDR2 is SMNVEV (reference sequence). Trimming left V 3 bases short and J 0 bases short, with 9 bases between. The CDR3 runs 15 residues. The CDR3 coding sequence is TGTGCCAGCAGTTTCAGCGAGAGCTCCTACAATGAGCAGTTCTTC. Its protein product is CASSFSESSYNEQFF.

Note on this clonotype: This may arise from a read error, as a much more abundant clone is one base away. The rearrangement uses TRBV7-2 and TRBJ2-5; possibly TRBD2 for D (5 bases). There are 15 residues in the CDR3. From germline, CDR1 is SGHTA and CDR2 FQGNSA. V lost 3 bases, J lost 1 base, and 12 bases lay in between. CDR3 loop: CASSFRGRTQETQYF. CDR3 DNA: TGTGCCAGCAGCTTTAGAGGGAGAACCCAAGAGACCCAGTACTTC.

This clonotype has ten or more counts. The rearrangement links TRBV20-1 to TRBJ1-5; no clear D. Germline V gene lookup returns CDR1 DFQATT and CDR2 SNEGSKA (reference sequence). This CDR3 spans 12 amino acids. Trimming cost V 5 bases and J 5 bases, with 10 bases left between them. CDR3 residues: CSASLNDQPQHF. CDR3 sequence (DNA): TGCAGTGCTTCTCTTAACGATCAGCCCCAGCATTTT.